The 25 T cell receptor beta chains listed next were all sequenced from one sample in a study. The sorted Tregs were CD4+CD25+CD127-/low cells. TCRdb re-called the 5' RACE reads with MiXCR, one entry per CDR3 protein. The table includes about 9,000 distinct CDR3 sequences, 40% to 50% detected once. Source material: Tregs sorted from a lymph node. These receptors all stem from a female donor with breast cancer.

The sample holds a few counts of this clonotype. The gene calls are TRBV4-1 and TRBJ2-1; D is uncertain. This CDR3 has 14 amino acids. CDR1 MGHRA and CDR2 YSYEKL come from the germline V gene. The V and J ends lost 3 bases and 6 bases respectively, with 12 bases between them. CDR3 in amino acids: CASSHGLAPNEQFF. In nucleotides, the CDR3 is TGCGCCAGCAGCCATGGGCTGGCCCCCAATGAGCAGTTCTTC.

The chain has TRBV29-1 and TRBJ2-3, with 7 positions matching TRBD1. Germline-derived CDR1 and CDR2 are SQVTM and ANQGSEA. The CDR3 is 15 amino acids. J was trimmed by 6 bases and V by 7 bases; bases with no gene match: 16. CDR3 region: CSAQGVLNHGDTQYF. DNA for the CDR3: TGCAGCGCCCAGGGGGTTCTGAATCATGGGGATACGCAGTATTTT.

This clonotype showed up just a few times. The chain carries TRBV7-3 and TRBJ2-1; 12 bases map to TRBD2. V shed 5 bases, J shed 3 bases, and the junction held 2 bases outside the gene matches. CDR1 and CDR2 (germline): SGHTA, FQGTGA. CDR3 length: 15 amino acids. The CDR3 protein is CASSETSGGYNEQFF. For the CDR3, the DNA is TGTGCCAGCAGCGAGACTAGCGGGGGCTACAATGAGCAGTTCTTC.

This clonotype was observed a few times. The chain recombines TRBV11-2 with TRBJ2-1; 7 bases are shared with TRBD2. CDR3 length: 18 residues. Germline CDR1 and CDR2: SGHAT and FQNNGV. With 3 bases clipped from V and 4 bases from J, the junction kept 15 bases outside the gene matches. The CDR3 bases are TGTGCCAGCAGCTTGGGGCTGGCGGGAGTAGGATTTTACAATGAGCAGTTCTTC. Translated: CASSLGLAGVGFYNEQFF.

A few counts support this clonotype. This chain links TRBV7-8 with TRBJ2-7; tentative D call: TRBD2 (6 bases). Germline CDR1 is SGHVS and CDR2 is FQNEAQ. V was pared by 6 bases and J by 4 bases, with 16 bases between. The length of the CDR3 is 14 residues. CDR3 bases: TGTGCCAGCAGGTCGCTAGGTGGAGGGTACGAGCAGTACTTC. Protein: CASRSLGGGYEQYF.

The J gene is TRBJ2-7, the V gene TRBV20-1; tentative D call: TRBD1 (6 bases). Germline loops: CDR1 DFQATT, CDR2 SNEGSKA (reference sequence). The ends were cut back, 0 bases at V and 3 bases at J, with 18 bases in the middle. This CDR3 is 16 amino acids long. CDR3 region: CSARDTAGAMIYEQYF. CDR3 in DNA: TGCAGTGCTAGAGATACGGCAGGGGCGATGATCTACGAGCAGTACTTC.

This clonotype appeared a few times. The chain is built from TRBV4-1 and TRBJ2-1; 7 bases are a match to TRBD1. The trim removed 8 bases at V and 4 bases at J, leaving 5 bases unmatched. This CDR3 is 13 amino acids long. Germline lookup yields CDR1 MGHRA and CDR2 YSYEKL. DNA for the CDR3: TGCGCCAGCGGGACAGCTAATTACAATGAGCAGTTCTTC. It specifies CASGTANYNEQFF.

The J gene is TRBJ1-5, the V gene TRBV12-3 or TRBV12-4; 8 positions match TRBD1. This CDR3 has 15 residues. V lost 4 bases, J lost 6 bases, and 8 bases stayed unmatched. The CDR3 region has the DNA TGTGCCAGCAGTTCGGAGGGCAGGGGGCTTCAGCCCCAGCATTTT. Amino acids: CASSSEGRGLQPQHF.

This clonotype was detected only a few times. This sequence joins TRBV4-1 and TRBJ1-1; D might be TRBD1 (5 bases). The germline CDR1 and CDR2 sequences are MGHRA and YSYEKL. The CDR3 has 14 residues. V lost 1 base and J lost 1, with 7 bases in between. This chain's CDR3 is CASSQAGGNTEAFF. CDR3 sequence (DNA): TGCGCCAGCAGCCAAGCGGGGGGGAACACTGAAGCTTTCTTT.

There are a few counts of this clonotype. The chain recombines TRBV4-1 with TRBJ2-6, with no clear D. The germline gives CDR1 MGHRA, CDR2 YSYEKL. Trimming took off 2 bases at V and 0 bases at J, with 11 bases between the two ends. CDR3 length: 17 residues. The DNA of the CDR3 is TGCGCCAGCAGCCAACCGCCCGTCACCTCTGGGGCCAACGTCCTGACTTTC. Translated: CASSQPPVTSGANVLTF.

The chain employs TRBV12-3 or TRBV12-4 and TRBJ1-4; D perhaps matches TRBD1 (6 bases). This CDR3 region has 15 residues. Trimming cost V 7 bases and J 6 bases, with 18 bases left between them. As DNA, the CDR3 is TGTGCCAGCACTCCCGGGGGGGGCGTGGATGAAAAACTGTTTTTT. Amino acid sequence: CASTPGGGVDEKLFF.

This clonotype has a handful of counts. This chain joins TRBV4-2 and TRBJ2-3; D gene unclear. Trimming left V 0 bases short and J 6 bases short, with 7 bases between. The CDR3 loop spans 13 amino acids. Germline values: CDR1 LGHNA, CDR2 YNFKEQ. The CDR3 here is CASSQEGLDTQYF. CDR3 DNA sequence: TGTGCCAGCAGCCAAGAGGGTTTGGATACGCAGTATTTT.

The chain employs TRBV12-3 or TRBV12-4 and TRBJ2-1; D is unclear. The CDR3 has 12 amino acids. V was trimmed by 4 bases and J by 6 bases, leaving 7 bases between them. The CDR3 spells CASSWAANEQFF. As DNA, the CDR3 is TGTGCCAGCAGTTGGGCCGCCAATGAGCAGTTCTTC.

This clonotype was found a few times. The chain recombines TRBV6-5 with TRBJ2-5; D gene unclear. The V gene's germline CDR1 is MNHEY and CDR2 SVGAGI. The CDR3 spans 12 residues. V was cut by 9 bases and J by 0 bases, with 8 bases left in between. CDR3 sequence: CASGEDQETQYF. DNA for the CDR3: TGTGCCAGTGGCGAGGACCAAGAGACCCAGTACTTC.

V gene TRBV6-5 combines with J gene TRBJ2-7, with a possible D match to TRBD1 (6 bases). This CDR3 has 15 residues. V gave up 0 bases and J gave up 5 bases, with 14 bases separating them. Germline assignment: CDR1 MNHEY and CDR2 SVGAGI. The CDR3 DNA follows: TGTGCCAGCAGTTACTCGGCAGGGGCGAACGACGAGCAGTACTTC. The encoded protein is CASSYSAGANDEQYF.

This clonotype has just a few counts. The gene calls are TRBV10-3 and TRBJ2-1; no definite D call. Per germline, CDR1 ENHRY and CDR2 SYGVKD. The CDR3 loop spans 12 amino acids. The V end lost 3 bases, the J end lost 4 bases, and 4 bases lay between the germline ends. The CDR3 is CAISDEYNEQFF. The CDR3 bases are TGTGCCATCAGTGATGAGTACAATGAGCAGTTCTTC.

The chain has TRBV4-1 and TRBJ1-2, with TRBD1 matching 7 bases. The CDR3 covers 16 residues. Germline V gene sequence: CDR1 MGHRA, CDR2 YSYEKL. The V and J ends lost 0 bases and 8 bases, in that order; junction bases with no gene match: 12. CDR3 coding DNA: TGCGCCAGCAGCCAAGAACCGAGACAGGGCCCGGGGGGCTACACCTTC. Translated, it gives CASSQEPRQGPGGYTF.

The rearrangement uses TRBV27 and TRBJ2-7, with TRBD2 as a possible D gene (5 bases). Germline CDR1 reads MNHEY; CDR2 reads SMNVEV (reference sequence). The ends were cut back, 7 bases at V and 6 bases at J, with 13 bases in the middle. The CDR3 totals 12 residues. DNA of the CDR3: TGTGCCAGCAAGACCTACGGACTCGAGCAGTACTTC. Its protein product is CASKTYGLEQYF.

The gene calls are TRBV27 and TRBJ2-5, with D possibly being TRBD2 (7 bases). The CDR3 is 14 residues long. The V gene lost 2 bases and the J gene lost 4 bases, with 11 bases spanning the gap. CDR1 is MNHEY and CDR2 is SMNVEV in the germline V gene (reference sequence). CDR3 protein: CASSLGRGAETQYF. The CDR3 DNA is TGTGCCAGCAGTTTAGGGAGGGGGGCAGAGACCCAGTACTTC.

This clonotype turned up a few times. CDR3 bases: TGCGCCAGCAGCCCGGGACTAGCCTACGAGCAGTACTTC. This sequence encodes CASSPGLAYEQYF. The gene calls are TRBV4-1 and TRBJ2-7; 8 nucleotides match TRBD2. There are 13 residues in the CDR3. The ends lost 4 bases at V and 2 bases at J; junction bases unmatched: 1. Germline V CDR1 and CDR2: MGHRA, YSYEKL.

Regarding this clonotype: The junction departs from germline at one end; a sequencing error may be responsible. The chain links TRBV10-2 to TRBJ1-1; no firm D call. Germline CDR1 WSHSY, CDR2 SAAADI. This CDR3 has 13 residues. The CDR3 DNA sequence: TGCGCCAGCAGTGAGTCAGGGAACCCTGAAGCTTTCTTT. Amino acid sequence: CASSESGNPEAFF.

V gene TRBV6-5 combines with J gene TRBJ1-2; the D is unclear. The CDR3 has 15 amino acids. Germline V gene sequence: CDR1 MNHEY, CDR2 SVGAGI. V was pared by 5 bases and J by 5 bases, with 18 bases between. In nucleotides, the CDR3 is TGTGCCAGCAGTCCTCACCGAGTAGCAGTTTATGGCTACACCTTC. It encodes CASSPHRVAVYGYTF.

The rearrangement joins TRBV9 to TRBJ2-5; D uncertain. This CDR3 is 15 amino acids long. The V gene lost 4 bases and the J gene lost 0 bases, with 13 bases spanning the gap. CDR1 is SGDLS and CDR2 is YYNGEE in the germline V gene. CDR3 in amino acids: CASSIGSGYQETQYF. The CDR3 DNA is TGTGCCAGCAGCATAGGATCGGGCTACCAAGAGACCCAGTACTTC.

This clonotype came up once. J is TRBJ2-7 and V is TRBV12-3 or TRBV12-4; D uncertain. V was cut by 2 bases and J by 1 base, with 6 bases left in between. The CDR3 extends over 13 amino acids. The CDR3 reads CASSLYSSYEQYF. The DNA of the CDR3 is TGTGCCAGCAGTTTATACAGTTCCTACGAGCAGTACTTC.

This clonotype was observed a handful of times. The V gene is TRBV27, the J gene TRBJ2-7; 7 bases match TRBD2. V lost 3 bases and J lost 1; bases outside the gene matches: 3. CDR1 and CDR2 (germline): MNHEY, SMNVEV (reference sequence). The CDR3 has 14 residues. In nucleotides, the CDR3 is TGTGCCAGCAGTTTTATAGCGGGTTCCTACGAGCAGTACTTC. Its translation is CASSFIAGSYEQYF.